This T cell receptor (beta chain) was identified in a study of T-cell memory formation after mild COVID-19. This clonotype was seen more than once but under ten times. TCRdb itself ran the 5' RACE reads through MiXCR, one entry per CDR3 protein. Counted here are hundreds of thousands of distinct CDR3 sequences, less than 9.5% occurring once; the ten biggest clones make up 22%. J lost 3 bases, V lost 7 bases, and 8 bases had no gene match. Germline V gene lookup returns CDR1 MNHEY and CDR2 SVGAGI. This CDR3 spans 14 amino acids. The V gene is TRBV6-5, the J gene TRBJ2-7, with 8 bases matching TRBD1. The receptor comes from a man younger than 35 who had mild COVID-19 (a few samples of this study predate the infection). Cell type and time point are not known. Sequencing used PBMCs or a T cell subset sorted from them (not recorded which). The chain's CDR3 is CASTPGQGDYEQYF. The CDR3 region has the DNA TGTGCCAGCACCCCAGGACAGGGAGACTACGAGCAGTACTTC.